The next 30 T cell receptor beta chains were all read from a single sample in a study of T-cell memory formation after mild COVID-19. Using its own MiXCR run on the 5' RACE reads, TCRdb lists one record per CDR3 protein. The table lists around 390,000 distinct CDR3 sequences, about 15% of them singletons, with around a fifth in the top ten. The sample consisted of PBMCs or a T cell subset sorted from them (not recorded which). The receptors derive from a man aged 18 to 35 who had mild COVID-19 (a few samples of this study predate the infection). Cell type and time point are not known.

This clonotype was detected only a few times. The gene calls are TRBV5-1 and TRBJ1-4, with a tentative D call TRBD1 (6 bases). CDR3 size: 17 residues. CDR1 SGHRS and CDR2 YFSETQ come from the germline V gene. The V end was cut by 1 base, the J end by 7 bases, with 20 bases between. The CDR3 is CASSLSPRQVVGEKLFF. The CDR3 nucleotides read TGCGCCAGCAGCTTGAGTCCCAGACAGGTCGTAGGTGAAAAACTGTTTTTT.

The V gene is TRBV4-2, the J gene TRBJ1-2; D gene unclear. The CDR3 sequence is 11 residues long. Germline lookup yields CDR1 LGHNA and CDR2 YNFKEQ. V was cut by 1 base and J by 8 bases, with 5 bases left in between. CDR3 coding DNA: TGTGCCAGCAGCCAAGCCCAGGGCTACACCTTC. Its translation: CASSQAQGYTF.

CDR3: CASSAGPGRQLDGELFF. CDR3 sequence (DNA): TGTGCCAGCAGCGCAGGACCCGGTCGACAACTGGACGGGGAGCTGTTTTTT. This chain uses TRBV9 with TRBJ2-2; no reliable D call. Germline V gene sequence: CDR1 SGDLS, CDR2 YYNGEE. With 3 bases removed from V and 7 bases from J, the gap between germline ends came to 22 bases. This CDR3 is built from 17 residues.

This clonotype has only a few counts. This chain links TRBV6-5 with TRBJ2-5, with D tentatively TRBD2 (6 bases). Germline V gene sequence: CDR1 MNHEY, CDR2 SVGAGI. This CDR3 has 13 amino acids. Trimming cost V 7 bases and J 1 base, with 10 bases left between them. CDR3 bases: TGTGCCAGCAAACGGGGGAGCCAAGAGACCCAGTACTTC. Encoded protein: CASKRGSQETQYF.

This clonotype showed up just a few times. The genes are TRBV12-3 or TRBV12-4 and TRBJ2-2; TRBD2 matches 9 bases. CDR3 length: 14 amino acids. The ends lost 2 bases at V and 8 bases at J; junction bases unmatched: 3. This chain's CDR3 is CASSLRLAGGELFF. The CDR3 DNA reads as TGTGCCAGCAGTTTACGTCTAGCGGGGGGGGAGCTGTTTTTT.

V is TRBV6-1 and J is TRBJ1-3; D is undetermined. In germline, CDR1 is MNHNS, CDR2 SASEGT. The CDR3 is 15 amino acids. The V gene lost 4 bases and the J gene lost 0 bases, with 10 bases spanning the gap. CDR3 nucleotides: TGTGCCAGCAGTGGCTCCGACTTCTCTGGAAACACCATATATTTT. Amino acid sequence: CASSGSDFSGNTIYF.

The rearrangement joins TRBV20-1 to TRBJ1-1, with 7 bases fitting TRBD1. Per germline, CDR1 DFQATT and CDR2 SNEGSKA (reference sequence). The CDR3 contains 12 residues. This CDR3 is CSGVLQGLEAFF. For the CDR3, the DNA is TGCAGCGGAGTTCTACAGGGGCTTGAAGCTTTCTTT.

This clonotype was detected a few times. The CDR3 protein is CASSFSGRRNTGELFF. DNA for the CDR3: TGCGCCAGCAGCTTTTCAGGGCGGCGGAACACCGGGGAGCTGTTTTTT. The rearrangement uses TRBV5-1 and TRBJ2-2, with D possibly TRBD1 on 5 matching bases. CDR1 and CDR2 (germline): SGHRS, YFSETQ. The CDR3 is 16 amino acids. Trimming pared 2 bases from V and 1 base from J, leaving 12 bases between.

The rearrangement uses TRBV30 and TRBJ1-3, with D uncertain. V lost 0 bases and J lost 4, with 1 base in between. The CDR3 is made up of 11 amino acids. CDR1 and CDR2 (germline): GTSNPN, SVGIG (reference sequence). CDR3 in amino acids: CAWSVGNTIYF. In nucleotides, the CDR3 is TGTGCCTGGAGTGTCGGAAACACCATATATTTT. The full variable domain, its missing parts supplied by reference TRBV30 and TRBJ1-3, is SQTIHQWPATLVQPVGSPLSLECTVEGTSNPNLYWYRQAAGRGLQLLFYSVGIGQISSEVPQNLSASRPQDRQFILSSKKLLLSDSGFYLCAWSVGNTIYFGEGSWLTVV.

This clonotype has ten or more counts. The rearrangement links TRBV7-9 to TRBJ2-3; no clear D. The CDR3 extends over 12 amino acids. CDR1 and CDR2 (germline): SEHNR, FQNEAQ (reference sequence). V lost 0 bases and J lost 4, with 2 bases in between. CDR3 nucleotide sequence: TGTGCCAGCAGCTTAGCCCCAGATACGCAGTATTTT. Translating it yields CASSLAPDTQYF.

V gene TRBV4-3 combines with J gene TRBJ1-1; TRBD1 matches 8 bases. V was clipped by 0 bases and J by 2 bases; unmatched bases: 8. Germline assignment: CDR1 LGHNA and CDR2 YSLEER. The CDR3 has 17 residues. CDR3 DNA: TGCGCCAGCAGCCAAGATCAGGGACAGGCCATTAACACTGAAGCTTTCTTT. It translates to CASSQDQGQAINTEAFF.

The rearrangement uses TRBV11-1 and TRBJ2-1, with D maybe TRBD2 (6 bases). The CDR3 totals 14 residues. V was clipped by 5 bases and J by 5 bases, with 13 bases between them. The V gene's germline CDR1 is SGHAT and CDR2 FQDESV (reference sequence). In nucleotides, the CDR3 is TGTGCCAGCAGCCTCGGTTGGAGGGACAATGAGCAGTTCTTC. Translated: CASSLGWRDNEQFF.

Note on this clonotype: The junction departs from the called germline gene at one end, perhaps through a read error. The chain couples TRBV6-1 to TRBJ1-2; D is undetermined. In germline, CDR1 is MNHNS, CDR2 SASEGT. The CDR3 extends over 10 amino acids. The CDR3 DNA reads as TGTGCCAGCAGTGAACCGGGCCCGGTCTTC. It is translated as CASSEPGPVF.

The chain has TRBV5-1 and TRBJ1-2; a weak D match, TRBD1 (5 bases). Germline CDR1 reads SGHRS; CDR2 reads YFSETQ. Trimming removed 4 bases from V and 3 bases from J, with 13 bases in between. There are 14 residues in the CDR3. CDR3 loop: CASSPWEGHYGYTF. DNA for the CDR3: TGCGCCAGCAGCCCCTGGGAGGGGCACTATGGCTACACCTTC.

This clonotype has more than one count but fewer than ten. CDR3 DNA sequence: TGTGCCAGCAAGGTTGGGCCTTCATACACAGATACGCAGTATTTT. It codes for CASKVGPSYTDTQYF. This chain connects TRBV28 to TRBJ2-3; D is uncertain. The CDR3 extends over 15 amino acids. CDR1 is MDHEN, CDR2 SYDVKM, per germline. The ends were cut back, 7 bases at V and 2 bases at J, with 16 bases in the middle. The full variable domain, with the rest looked up from reference TRBV28 and TRBJ2-3, is DVKVTQSSRYLVKRTGEKVFLECVQDMDHENMFWYRQDPGLGLRLIYFSYDVKMKEKGDIPEGYSVSREKKERFSLILESASTNQTSMYLCASKVGPSYTDTQYFGPGTRLTVL.

This clonotype was detected only a few times. The chain has TRBV5-4 and TRBJ2-1; 9 positions match TRBD2. This CDR3 spans 14 amino acids. In germline, CDR1 is SGHNT, CDR2 YYREEE (reference sequence). J was trimmed by 8 bases and V by 5 bases; bases with no gene match: 8. This CDR3 is CASSLPGLAYEQFF. The CDR3 DNA reads TGTGCCAGCAGTTTACCGGGACTAGCCTATGAGCAGTTCTTC. The whole variable domain, remainder taken from reference TRBV5-4 and TRBJ2-1, is ETGVTQSPTHLIKTRGQQVTLRCSSQSGHNTVSWYQQALGQGPQFIFQYYREEENGRGNFPPRFSGLQFPNYSSELNVNALELDDSALYLCASSLPGLAYEQFFGPGTRLTVL.

Only a few counts were recorded for this clonotype. The chain employs TRBV12-3 or TRBV12-4 and TRBJ1-1; no reliable D call. V dropped 7 bases and J dropped 5 bases, with 17 bases sitting between them. The CDR3 runs to 14 residues. CDR3 in amino acids: CASTLNAIYTEAFF. The CDR3 bases are TGTGCCAGCACACTGAATGCCATCTATACTGAAGCTTTCTTT.

The DNA for the CDR3 is TGCGCCAGCAGCCCGGGACAGGCGCTGGGGAACACTGAAGCTTTCTTT. It yields the protein CASSPGQALGNTEAFF. This chain links TRBV5-1 with TRBJ1-1, with 8 bases matching TRBD1. Germline trimming cut 4 bases from V and 1 base from J; bases unmatched to any gene: 9. The CDR3 is 16 amino acids. Germline V lookup: CDR1 SGHRS, CDR2 YFSETQ.

This clonotype occurred a few times. The chain uses TRBV27 and TRBJ2-7; D remains ambiguous. Germline V gene data show CDR1 as MNHEY and CDR2 as SMNVEV (reference sequence). The V gene lost 5 bases and the J gene lost 13 bases, with 9 bases spanning the gap. This CDR3 is built from 9 residues. The CDR3 coding sequence is TGTGCCAGCAGTGCCAGTCGATACGTC. Its protein is CASSASRYV.

The rearrangement links TRBV5-1 to TRBJ2-5; 10 positions match TRBD2. The CDR3 spans 15 residues. Germline CDR1 SGHRS, CDR2 YFSETQ. J lost 1 base, V lost 5 bases, and 5 bases had no gene match. CDR3 nucleotide sequence: TGCGCCAGCAGGGCTAGCGGGGGACCCCAAGAGACCCAGTACTTC. This codes for CASRASGGPQETQYF.

This clonotype was seen a handful of times. The chain links TRBV27 to TRBJ2-5; 13 nucleotides line up with TRBD2. V lost 8 bases, J lost 2 bases, and 8 bases stayed unmatched. Germline CDR1 reads MNHEY; CDR2 reads SMNVEV (reference sequence). This CDR3 is 16 amino acids long. The CDR3 nucleotides read TGTGCCAGCGGCGTGGTGACTAGCGGGGGGCAAGAGACCCAGTACTTC. Protein sequence: CASGVVTSGGQETQYF.

V is TRBV6-5 and J is TRBJ2-5; 11 bases align to TRBD1. This CDR3 region has 14 residues. V lost 8 bases and J lost 5; bases outside the gene matches: 7. Per the germline V gene, CDR1 is MNHEY and CDR2 is SVGAGI. The CDR3 spells CASAPDRGQETQYF. CDR3 DNA: TGTGCCAGCGCCCCGGACAGGGGGCAGGAGACCCAGTACTTC.

The genes are TRBV28 and TRBJ1-5; no clear D. The CDR3 extends over 14 amino acids. The ends were cut back, 9 bases at V and 6 bases at J, with 18 bases in the middle. From germline, CDR1 is MDHEN and CDR2 SYDVKM. CDR3 nucleotides: TGTGCCAGTAACGATCCAAGCCGTTTTCAGCCCCAGCATTTT. Protein: CASNDPSRFQPQHF.

The CDR3 DNA reads TGCAGTGCTCCACAACCTAGGAGCTCCTACGAGCAGTACTTC. This translates into CSAPQPRSSYEQYF. The rearrangement links TRBV20-1 to TRBJ2-7; D call uncertain. The V gene lost 5 bases and the J gene lost 0 bases, with 14 bases spanning the gap. The CDR3 totals 14 residues. CDR1 and CDR2 (germline): DFQATT, SNEGSKA (reference sequence).

This clonotype was recorded a few times. The chain links TRBV7-3 to TRBJ2-3; 10 bases map to TRBD2. In germline, CDR1 is SGHTA, CDR2 FQGTGA. This CDR3 contains 15 residues. V shed 5 bases, J shed 5 bases, and the junction held 7 bases outside the gene matches. For the CDR3, the DNA is TGTGCCAGCAGCCAAAGCGGGGGGGCCATAGATACGCAGTATTTT. Protein: CASSQSGGAIDTQYF.

V is TRBV19 and J is TRBJ2-1; D is possibly TRBD2 (6 bases). Germline loops: CDR1 LNHDA, CDR2 SQIVND (reference sequence). The CDR3 extends over 16 amino acids. V shed 5 bases and J shed 2 bases, with 16 bases lying between them. The CDR3 sequence: CASSSRGNRAYNEQFF. The DNA for the CDR3 is TGTGCCAGTAGTTCCCGGGGGAATAGAGCCTACAATGAGCAGTTCTTC.

This chain links TRBV5-8 with TRBJ2-1; 13 nucleotides line up with TRBD2. Per germline, CDR1 SGHTS and CDR2 YDEGEE. The CDR3 loop spans 17 amino acids. V trimming: 7 bases; J trimming: 1 base; junction bases outside the gene matches: 8. The CDR3, as DNA: TGTGCCAGCGCAGGACTAGCGGGGGTCCCATCCTACAATGAGCAGTTCTTC. It specifies CASAGLAGVPSYNEQFF.

The V call is TRBV28, the J call TRBJ1-5, with a tentative D call TRBD1 (5 bases). In germline, CDR1 is MDHEN, CDR2 SYDVKM. The CDR3 totals 13 residues. V was cut by 3 bases and J by 5 bases, with 8 bases left in between. CDR3 sequence: CASSFPGDQPQHF. CDR3 bases: TGTGCCAGCAGTTTCCCGGGGGATCAGCCCCAGCATTTT.

V usage is TRBV2 and J usage is TRBJ2-3, with 10 bases aligning to TRBD2. This CDR3 is 16 amino acids long. Germline V lookup: CDR1 SNHLY, CDR2 FYNNEI. V was pared by 4 bases and J by 0 bases, with 4 bases of the junction left unmatched. CDR3 amino acids: CASSVVAGGSTDTQYF. CDR3 DNA: TGTGCCAGCAGTGTTGTAGCGGGGGGCAGCACAGATACGCAGTATTTT.

The rearrangement joins TRBV29-1 to TRBJ2-3; D is unclear. V was clipped by 4 bases and J by 1 base, with 9 bases between them. The CDR3 contains 13 residues. Germline V lookup: CDR1 SQVTM, CDR2 ANQGSEA. For the CDR3, the DNA is TGCAGCGTTGGTTTTGGGGGCACAGATACGCAGTATTTT. This gives the protein CSVGFGGTDTQYF.